This is a list of T cell receptor beta chains from one sample in a study of shared clonotypes between healthy human individuals. Only in-frame clones appear in the TCRdb table, and some are missing; sequencing was by immunoSEQ multiplex PCR. Of roughly 530,000 clones detected, roughly 95% appear once; the ten largest clones hold about 0.064%. The sample consisted of naive CD4+ T cells sorted from blood. Receptor source: a woman aged 25 to 39 in good health. Both conserved end residues are part of each CDR3. A D gene is named only where the DNA matches it firmly. The size of a clone is reported for some rows only, either as once, few or many, or as a class for expanded clones.

d_call	clone_size	v_call	j_call	cdr3_aa	cdr3_nt
NA	once	TRBV5-1	TRBJ1-1	CASTQGATVNTEAFF	TGCGCCAGCACCCAAGGGGCAACCGTGAACACTGAAGCTTTCTTT
NA	NA	TRBV6-1	TRBJ2-7	CASSLDSYEQYF	TGTGCCAGCAGTCTGGACAGCTACGAGCAGTACTTC
NA	NA	TRBV21-1	TRBJ2-7	CASSKWGQGFYEQYF	TGTGCCAGCAGCAAATGGGGACAGGGATTCTACGAGCAGTACTTC
NA	NA	TRBV27	TRBJ1-1	CASRYRGRRSTEAFF	TGTGCCAGCAGATACCGGGGCAGGAGGTCCACTGAAGCTTTCTTT
TRBD2	NA	TRBV16	TRBJ2-7	CASSQWGTSAYEQYF	TGTGCCAGCAGCCAGTGGGGGACTAGCGCGTACGAGCAGTACTTC
NA	NA	TRBV10-2	TRBJ1-5	CASSKTGDNQPQHF	TGCGCCAGCAGTAAGACAGGAGACAATCAGCCCCAGCATTTT
NA	NA	TRBV10-2	TRBJ1-2	CASSDSHGYTF	TGCGCCAGCAGTGACAGCCATGGCTACACCTTC
TRBD1	NA	TRBV4-2	TRBJ2-2	CASSQDPGQYTGELFF	TGTGCCAGCAGCCAGGATCCGGGACAGTACACCGGGGAGCTGTTTTTT
TRBD1	NA	TRBV19	TRBJ1-3	CASSIGTGHGNTIYF	TGTGCCAGTAGTATTGGGACAGGGCACGGAAACACCATATATTTT
TRBD2	NA	TRBV7-8	TRBJ2-7	CASSVTSGLSYEQYF	TGTGCCAGCAGCGTCACTAGCGGACTCTCCTACGAGCAGTACTTC
TRBD2	NA	TRBV7-3	TRBJ2-1	CASSTTSGARNEQFF	TGTGCCAGCAGCACAACTAGCGGGGCAAGGAATGAGCAGTTCTTC
TRBD2	NA	TRBV7-9	TRBJ2-7	CASSLGPSGSSYEQYF	TGTGCCAGCAGCTTAGGGCCTAGCGGGAGCTCCTACGAGCAGTACTTC
NA	NA	TRBV18	TRBJ1-5	CASSLLRGGQPQHF	TGTGCCAGCTCCCTACTGAGGGGGGGACAGCCCCAGCATTTT
NA	NA	TRBV19	TRBJ1-3	CASSRINSGNTIYF	TGTGCCAGTAGTAGGATAAACTCTGGAAACACCATATATTTT
TRBD2	NA	TRBV5-4	TRBJ2-1	CASSLPGGGSDEQFF	TGTGCCAGCAGCTTACCGGGAGGAGGGTCCGATGAGCAGTTCTTC
TRBD2	NA	TRBV28	TRBJ2-7	CASRASGTRATYEQYF	TGTGCCAGCAGGGCTAGCGGGACCCGGGCCACCTACGAGCAGTACTTC
NA	NA	TRBV9	TRBJ1-5	CASSPQDDQPQHF	TGTGCCAGCAGCCCACAAGACGATCAGCCCCAGCATTTT
TRBD2	NA	TRBV28	TRBJ2-4	CASSFGAERGRNIQYF	TGTGCCAGCAGTTTTGGGGCGGAGCGGGGCAGAAACATTCAGTACTTC
TRBD1	NA	TRBV11-2	TRBJ2-5	CASSPTWTGSKETQYF	TGTGCCAGCAGCCCCACCTGGACAGGATCGAAAGAGACCCAGTACTTC
NA	NA	TRBV11-3	TRBJ2-7	CASSPGTYEQYF	TGTGCCAGCAGCCCAGGGACTTACGAGCAGTACTTC
NA	NA	TRBV7-9	TRBJ2-3	CASSLAGVWTDTQYF	TGTGCCAGCAGCTTAGCGGGTGTGTGGACAGATACGCAGTATTTT
NA	NA	TRBV4-1	TRBJ1-5	CASSQGAGVDARQPQHF	TGCGCCAGCAGCCAAGGGGCAGGGGTCGATGCGCGTCAGCCCCAGCATTTT
NA	NA	TRBV11-1	TRBJ1-4	CASSDRRGTNEKLFF	TGTGCCAGCAGTGACAGACGGGGAACTAATGAAAAACTGTTTTTT
NA	NA	TRBV18	TRBJ1-4	CASSPPGRGEKLFF	TGTGCCAGCTCACCACCAGGGCGGGGTGAAAAACTGTTTTTT
NA	NA	TRBV2	TRBJ1-4	CASGRRQGKLFF	TGTGCCAGTGGACGGCGTCAGGGAAAACTGTTTTTT
NA	NA	TRBV6-1	TRBJ1-4	CASRMTEFDNEKLFF	TGTGCCAGCAGGATGACGGAATTTGATAATGAAAAACTGTTTTTT
NA	NA	TRBV15	TRBJ2-5	CASADKYQETQYF	TGTGCCTCGGCGGACAAATACCAAGAGACCCAGTACTTC
TRBD1	few	TRBV27	TRBJ1-5	CASRPRDRDQPQHF	TGTGCCAGCAGGCCCCGGGACAGGGATCAGCCCCAGCATTTT
TRBD1	NA	TRBV27	TRBJ2-1	CASSLSPGQKNYNEQFF	TGTGCCAGCAGTTTATCCCCGGGACAGAAAAACTACAATGAGCAGTTCTTC
TRBD1	NA	TRBV2	TRBJ2-2	CASSGTGIPGELFF	TGTGCCAGCAGTGGGACAGGGATCCCCGGGGAGCTGTTTTTT
TRBD1	NA	TRBV2	TRBJ1-2	CASRDRISYGYTF	TGTGCCAGCAGGGACAGGATTAGTTATGGCTACACCTTC
TRBD1	NA	TRBV27	TRBJ2-1	CASSLLQGNEQFF	TGTGCCAGCAGTCTTCTACAGGGGAATGAGCAGTTCTTC
NA	NA	TRBV7-2	TRBJ1-2	CASSLDGLGGGGYTF	TGTGCCAGCAGCTTAGATGGGCTCGGGGGAGGTGGCTACACCTTC
TRBD1	NA	TRBV18	TRBJ1-1	CASSRLQQGAYGEAFF	TGTGCCAGCTCAAGACTTCAACAGGGGGCTTATGGTGAAGCTTTCTTT
NA	NA	TRBV6-6	TRBJ2-3	CASSYGGPSTDTQYF	TGTGCCAGCAGTTACGGGGGCCCCAGCACAGATACGCAGTATTTT
NA	NA	TRBV7-2	TRBJ1-1	CASTATASTEAFF	TGTGCCAGCACTGCAACTGCCAGCACTGAAGCTTTCTTT
TRBD1	NA	TRBV19	TRBJ1-1	CASSLQGVDTEAFF	TGTGCCAGTAGCCTACAGGGGGTTGACACTGAAGCTTTCTTT
NA	NA	TRBV9	TRBJ2-7	CASSGSGEQYF	TGTGCCAGCAGCGGTTCCGGCGAGCAGTACTTC
NA	NA	TRBV19	TRBJ2-7	CASSDGGRFSYEQYF	TGTGCCAGTAGTGATGGGGGGCGGTTTTCCTACGAGCAGTACTTC
NA	NA	TRBV5-4	TRBJ1-2	CASSLWQAAGGYTF	TGTGCCAGCAGCTTGTGGCAGGCCGCAGGGGGCTACACCTTC
NA	NA	TRBV7-2	TRBJ2-7	CASSLAHGTVYEQYF	TGTGCCAGCAGCTTAGCCCACGGGACCGTATACGAGCAGTACTTC
NA	NA	TRBV5-1	TRBJ1-4	CASSPGSIGSEKLFF	TGCGCCAGCAGCCCTGGAAGTATCGGGTCTGAAAAACTGTTTTTT
TRBD2	NA	TRBV11-2	TRBJ2-7	CASRQTKTSGKSFEQYF	TGTGCCAGCAGGCAAACGAAGACTAGCGGGAAGTCTTTCGAGCAGTACTTC
NA	NA	TRBV27	TRBJ1-5	CASSPRSDNQPQHF	TGTGCCAGCAGTCCCCGCAGTGACAATCAGCCCCAGCATTTT
NA	NA	TRBV19	TRBJ1-4	CASRTEEKLFF	TGTGCCAGTAGGACGGAAGAAAAACTGTTTTTT
TRBD2	NA	TRBV7-2	TRBJ2-7	CASALLAGVPNEQYF	TGTGCCAGCGCGCTACTAGCGGGAGTCCCGAACGAGCAGTACTTC
TRBD2	NA	TRBV15	TRBJ2-1	CATSRATSGRNPYNEQFF	TGTGCCACCAGCAGAGCTACTAGCGGGAGGAATCCCTACAATGAGCAGTTCTTC
NA	NA	TRBV28	TRBJ2-1	CASSSAGAGTNEQFF	TGTGCCAGCAGTTCAGCCGGGGCCGGGACCAATGAGCAGTTCTTC
NA	NA	TRBV10-2	TRBJ2-4	CASSEGTGLNKNIQYF	TGCGCCAGCAGCGAAGGAACAGGGTTGAACAAAAACATTCAGTACTTC
TRBD2	NA	TRBV28	TRBJ2-3	CASSFRTSGGSTDTQYF	TGTGCCAGCAGTTTCCGGACTAGCGGGGGTAGCACAGATACGCAGTATTTT
NA	NA	TRBV5-4	TRBJ2-7	CASSLPGIPSYEQYF	TGTGCCAGCAGCTTGCCAGGGATCCCCTCCTACGAGCAGTACTTC
NA	NA	TRBV7-3	TRBJ2-2	CASSLSVRGGGELFF	TGTGCCAGCAGCTTATCTGTCAGGGGTGGCGGGGAGCTGTTTTTT
NA	NA	TRBV4-1	TRBJ2-1	CASSQDRAPYNEQFF	TGCGCCAGCAGCCAAGACAGGGCCCCGTACAATGAGCAGTTCTTC
NA	NA	TRBV28	TRBJ2-7	CASSLSPVAYEQYF	TGTGCCAGCAGTTTATCCCCTGTTGCCTACGAGCAGTACTTC
NA	NA	TRBV6-5	TRBJ2-3	CARAEGGRTDTQYF	TGTGCCAGGGCTGAGGGCGGACGCACAGATACGCAGTATTTT
NA	NA	TRBV10-2	TRBJ1-4	CASSVSRLEKLFF	TGCGCCAGCAGTGTCTCCAGGCTTGAAAAACTGTTTTTT
NA	NA	TRBV5-1	TRBJ2-3	CASSLAARVDTQYF	TGCGCCAGCAGCTTGGCCGCAAGAGTAGATACGCAGTATTTT
NA	NA	TRBV2	TRBJ2-3	CASRQNAGGDTQYF	TGTGCCAGCAGGCAAAACGCAGGGGGGGATACGCAGTATTTT
NA	NA	TRBV28	TRBJ1-2	CASSLRAGYGYTF	TGTGCCAGCAGTCTTCGTGCCGGGTATGGCTACACCTTC